This note documents a single T cell receptor (beta chain) sequence. Its antigen is unknown. The record has no base qualities; no much larger clone is one base away. The CDR3 spans 15 residues, from the cysteine through the phenylalanine. This entry keeps only the CDR3 DNA: 45 bases, framed from base 1. CDR1 and CDR2, per the germline V gene, are MNHEY and SVGAGI. Unmatched junction bases come to 6, with V trimmed by 2 bases and J by 6 bases. The sample originates from a study of cytomegalovirus exposure and HLA in healthy donors (dated by TCRdb to the late 2010s). Study-wide context: An earlier analysis of around 600 of the donors reported about 250 Gb of sequence data and approximately 110 million unique TCR beta sequences from around 200 million T cells. An early release that covered about 600 HLA-typed donors contained about 290 gigabases of sequencing data and around 80 million unique TCR sequences. Of the 300 to 500 genotyped donors, 65% to 90% were placed in the genetic ancestry cluster associated with self-reported Caucasian donors. The study aimed to test whether cataloging public T cell receptors could reveal signatures of past pathogen exposure. The study profiled the T cell repertoires of around 700 subjects by immunosequencing and related them to cytomegalovirus serostatus. Along with the roughly 610-subject first cohort, a separate validation cohort of about 110 different subjects was used. High-throughput TCR immunosequencing, statistical association of individual TCRs with disease status, and machine learning were combined to predict cytomegalovirus infection status. In a later analysis, previously published TCR beta repertoires from hundreds of donors were re-analyzed and high-resolution HLA genotyping was added so that TCR occurrence patterns could be studied. In the later analysis, no new phenotypic data were used to find candidate immune exposures; instead, reliance was placed on TCR beta sequences and their occurrence across donors. To decide whether each TCR beta V gene segment behaved as functional or pseudogenic, an earlier analysis of some 600 of the donors relied on high-throughput TCR beta sequencing. Donor age, sex, ethnicity and CMV serostatus were compiled alongside the repertoire data. A later genetic analysis used genome-wide SNP genotypes for about 65% of the 666 donors, treating that subset as a discovery cohort. Every discovery cohort repertoire had been produced on one sequencing platform. HLA typing covered class I and class II loci at four-digit resolution. The number of donors typed differed by locus, with roughly 629-640 for A, B, C, DRB1 and DQB1, around 520 for DQA1, 600 to 610 for DPA1, and approximately 470 for DPB1. Four to six DR-DQ haplotypes were handled as single units for association and clustering, since linkage in the cohort was strong. Among about 400 genotyped donors of the cohort, an average of roughly 230,000 unique TCR beta nucleotide sequences was sequenced per donor, of which 15% to 20% were non-productive. General findings and caveats noted by the study authors: In both the original and validation cohorts, the classifier was reported to diagnose cytomegalovirus status with high specificity and sensitivity. Sequencing depth was assumed to be roughly uniform across donors in the presence/absence analyses, though that assumption may not hold. Assigning TCR associations to individual alleles was difficult when HLA alleles, especially DR and DQ, strongly co-occurred. Compared with the 666-donor mean, donors in an Asian-associated ancestry cluster had fewer N-insertions in productive TCRs, according to a later genetic analysis. Approximately 16 rarely observed V segments, including chromosome 9 orphons, were excluded from the earlier analysis of a few hundred of the donors because counts were too low. Correlated functional status among segregating V segments might be attributable to linkage disequilibrium, but an unknown experimental factor could not be ruled out. A later analysis found that TCR association rates varied across HLA loci, with DRB1 alleles showing the most associated TCRs and HLA-C alleles the fewest. In an earlier analysis of 450 to 750 of the donors, most TCR beta V segments appeared in productive rearrangements about 90% or about 30% of the time, broadly matching IMGT annotations. A later analysis found that most CMV-associated TCR beta chains appeared HLA-restricted, with HLA associations seemingly driven largely by CMV exposure. In a later genetic analysis, a missense DCLRE1C variant was associated with V-gene and J-gene trimming of TCR beta chains, and the association was replicated in an independent cohort. A cluster of highly shared sequence variants was judged likely to represent a technical artifact of the sequencing pipeline. According to a later analysis, parvovirus B19, influenza, CMV and Epstein-Barr virus appeared linked to several top co-occurrence clusters. The cohort was sequenced for TCR beta chains only, and without alpha or paired-chain data the features that could be detected were limited. While some public TCRs were present in many individuals, most TCR sequences turned up only very rarely across donors. In a later analysis, more than 15,000 TCR beta sequences were associated with specific HLA alleles at a false discovery rate of 0.05. In vitro tests confirmed that a few of the cytomegalovirus-associated TCR beta chains recognize cytomegalovirus antigens. The study gave a list of 150 to 200 TCR beta chains associated with cytomegalovirus. In a later analysis, HLA-associated TCR beta chains were found to be more clonally expanded and to have lower generation probabilities than equally common non-associated chains. Because some donors lacked HLA typing at each locus, the association tests relied only on the typed subset. Immune exposure information for the cohort was limited to CMV serostatus. Because the 87-base-pair reads could not distinguish some IMGT-functional V segments, including TRBV6-2 and TRBV6-3, those segments were excluded. A further reported finding was that TCR beta sequences accurately predicted the HLA-A and HLA-B alleles for most subjects in the first cohort. The authors suggested that the approach could potentially be generalized to other disease states and immunological phenotypes.

The receptor library was made with the immunoSEQ multiplex PCR assay. The multiplex PCR relied on a mix of 60 forward primers for TCR Vbeta segments and 13 reverse primers for TCR Jbeta segments. The CDR3 region of rearranged TCR beta genes was amplified from genomic DNA by a multiplex PCR assay. The amplified TCR beta libraries were sequenced on the Illumina HiSeq System as 87-base-pair reads. For the original study's pipeline: A later analysis counted about 82 million unique TCR beta chains across the roughly 700 repertoires, and 9 million to 14 million of these chains were shared by at least two donors. A nearest-neighbor algorithm error-corrected the raw reads and collapsed the reads into unique sequences, merging closely related sequences to remove PCR and sequencing errors. V, D and J gene segments were assigned by aligning CDR3 sequences to IMGT reference sequences. Each retained sequence needed at least a six-nucleotide match to both a V gene segment and a J gene segment. Rearrangements were classified as productive when the CDR3 lacked stop codons and remained in frame with V and J, and all other rearrangements were classified as non-productive. CDR3 was defined according to IMGT convention as the region running from the second conserved V-encoded cysteine to the conserved J-encoded phenylalanine. Sequences without an unambiguous match to a single V gene segment were excluded from the earlier analysis of 450 to 650 of the donors. An earlier analysis of about 590 of the donors classified V segments as functional when productive rearrangements were above 56.7% and as segregating when the standard deviation between donors was above 5%. A statistical classification framework was built to diagnose cytomegalovirus status from the catalog of TCR beta chain sequences. In a later analysis, TCR nucleotide sequences were compared against IMGT/GENE-DB human TR gene sequences so that V and J genes could be assigned. In a later analysis, CDR3 sequences and most-parsimonious VDJ recombination scenarios were assigned using the TCRdist pipeline. In a later analysis, each TCR beta chain was defined by its CDR3 amino acid sequence together with its V-gene family, and reads without a unique V-gene family were excluded. As a way to deal with suspected cross-contamination and a sequencing artifact, a later analysis dropped approximately 590 nucleotide sequences that were highly shared and had low generation probability. In a later analysis, a clonal expansion index for each public chain was calculated from normalized within-repertoire ranks of inferred template counts. In a later analysis, generation probabilities were computed with a VDJ recombination model fitted to out-of-frame rearrangements, and the resulting probabilities were checked against IGoR. In a later analysis, hypergeometric tests were used to score TCR-TCR, TCR-HLA and TCR-CMV co-occurrence, with a repertoire-size bias correction applied to TCR pairs. A later analysis estimated false discovery rates by permuting HLA or CMV assignments 20 times. In a later analysis, co-occurring TCRs were grouped using DBSCAN, with TCRdist sequence similarity added in when clustering inside HLA-allele-positive subsets. For co-occurrence clustering, repertoires with fewer than 30,000 or more than 120,000 public chains were excluded, along with about five repertoires with anomalous nucleotide sharing. TCRdb holds this immuneACCESS table with in-frame rearrangements only. Some clones are missing; in checked studies, unresolved V genes explain under half, and the rest has no known cause. V and J calls and clone size are given by that table; D and trimming were obtained from the DNA. The sample records a few hundred thousand clones, about 90% of which are singletons. Approximately 2.4% of the sample goes to the ten largest clones.

In total, around 600 healthy bone marrow donors made up the cohort. All cohort members were sampled while nominally healthy, although unrecorded immune exposures were likely present. The donor was CMV seronegative and belonged to the group of over 350 seronegative cohort members. A peripheral blood sample was collected from each donor, and TCR beta sequencing was performed on peripheral blood mononuclear cells. Genomic DNA was extracted from the blood cell samples with the Qiagen DNeasy Blood Extraction Kit. Sequenced: PBMCs. The TCR comes from a woman under 30 in good health and CMV-seronegative. Here the chain combines TRBV6-5 and TRBJ1-5; a stretch of 8 junction bases matches TRBD1. Read as DNA, the sequence is TGTGCCAGCAGTTACAGGGCAGGGGGCGGTCAGCCCCAGCATTTT. Its translation reads: CASSYRAGGGQPQHF.